Listed here are 18 T cell receptor beta chains from one sample, sequenced in a study of T cells after yellow fever vaccination. Using its own MiXCR run on the 5' RACE reads, TCRdb lists one record per CDR3 protein. The sample consists of a few hundred thousand distinct CDR3 sequences, about 15% of them appearing once. The sample consisted of PBMCs, taken 5 to 6 days after the first yellow fever vaccination. All receptors derive from a man aged 18 to 30 who received the YFV17D yellow fever vaccine.

The chain links TRBV19 to TRBJ1-1, with TRBD1 matching over 7 bases. The CDR3 consists of 15 residues. CDR1 is LNHDA and CDR2 is SQIVND in the germline V gene (reference sequence). V was pared by 1 base and J by 3 bases, with 5 bases of the junction left unmatched. The CDR3 spells CASSIVGTGDTEAFF. CDR3 bases: TGTGCCAGTAGTATAGTCGGAACAGGGGACACTGAAGCTTTCTTT. The full variable domain, its missing parts supplied by reference TRBV19 and TRBJ1-1, is DGGITQSPKYLFRKEGQNVTLSCEQNLNHDAMYWYRQDPGQGLRLIYYSQIVNDFQKGDIAEGYSVSREKKESFPLTVTSAQKNPTAFYLCASSIVGTGDTEAFFGQGTRLTVV.

This clonotype showed up just a few times. J is TRBJ2-5 and V is TRBV5-6, with TRBD2 as a possible D gene (7 bases). Trimming took off 4 bases at V and 3 bases at J, with 19 bases between the two ends. CDR3 length equals 16 residues. Germline V gene data show CDR1 as SGHDT and CDR2 as YYEEEE. In nucleotides, the CDR3 is TGTGCCAGCAGCCCTTGGGGGCCTAGCGGAAAAGAGACCCAGTACTTC. It translates to CASSPWGPSGKETQYF.

In this sample, this clonotype turned up many times. The rearrangement links TRBV11-1 to TRBJ2-4; 8 bases are shared with TRBD1. Germline CDR1 and CDR2: SGHAT and FQDESV (reference sequence). CDR3 size: 18 residues. V dropped 5 bases and J dropped 7; count of bases not matched to a gene: 19. CDR3 loop: CASSETGDRFWFHNIQYF. CDR3 nucleotide sequence: TGTGCCAGCAGCGAGACAGGGGACCGGTTTTGGTTCCATAACATTCAGTACTTC.

This sequence joins TRBV10-3 and TRBJ2-7; TRBD1 matches at 7 bases. Germline trimming cut 0 bases from V and 5 bases from J; bases unmatched to any gene: 13. The CDR3 covers 17 residues. Germline-derived CDR1 and CDR2 are ENHRY and SYGVKD. CDR3 bases: TGTGCCATCAGTGAGTCCCGACACAGGGGATTCAGGGACGAGCAGTACTTC. Translated: CAISESRHRGFRDEQYF.

There are a few counts of this clonotype. The V and J genes are TRBV20-1 and TRBJ2-7, with a possible D match to TRBD1 (5 bases). Germline CDR1 DFQATT, CDR2 SNEGSKA (reference sequence). V lost 1 base to trimming and J lost 0 bases, with 7 bases between them. The CDR3 consists of 13 residues. DNA of the CDR3: TGCAGTGCTAGAGCGCAGGGCTCCTACGAGCAGTACTTC. It encodes CSARAQGSYEQYF.

This clonotype was seen only a few times. The chain is built from TRBV9 and TRBJ1-6; D may be TRBD1 (6 bases). From germline, CDR1 is SGDLS and CDR2 YYNGEE. The CDR3 sequence is 14 residues long. Deletions cut 4 bases from V and 8 bases from J, with 13 bases between. CDR3 region: CASSQDGQYSPLHF. CDR3 nucleotides: TGTGCCAGCAGCCAGGACGGACAGTATTCACCCCTCCACTTT.

This clonotype appeared a few times. The chain carries TRBV7-2 and TRBJ1-6; TRBD1 matches 7 bases. This CDR3 has 12 amino acids. V lost 5 bases to trimming and J lost 9 bases; unmatched junction nucleotides: 1. The germline V gene has CDR1 SGHTA and CDR2 FQGNSA. CDR3 sequence reads: CASSNRGSPLHF. In DNA form, the CDR3 reads TGTGCCAGCAGCAACAGGGGTTCACCCCTCCACTTT.

This rearrangement joins TRBV6-2 or TRBV6-3 to TRBJ2-5; possible D gene TRBD1, 6 bases. This CDR3 region has 16 residues. Germline lookup yields CDR1 MNHEY and CDR2 SVGEGT. V lost 5 bases to trimming and J lost 1 base, with 17 bases between them. The CDR3 here is CASSTLRDTVQETQYF. Here the CDR3 DNA reads TGTGCCAGCAGTACTCTCCGGGACACCGTCCAAGAGACCCAGTACTTC.

This clonotype showed up just a few times. CDR3 sequence: CAIRQGAGGEAFF. CDR3 bases: TGTGCCATCAGACAGGGGGCCGGAGGTGAAGCTTTCTTT. This chain connects TRBV10-3 to TRBJ1-1; 9 bases are shared with TRBD1. The germline V gene encodes CDR1 ENHRY and CDR2 SYGVKD. Trimming cost V 6 bases and J 7 bases; bases outside gene matches: 6. CDR3 length: 13 residues.

CDR3 loop: CSARDSVKESEQFF. CDR3 nucleotide sequence: TGCAGTGCTAGAGATAGCGTTAAGGAGAGTGAGCAGTTCTTC. The chain combines TRBV20-1 with TRBJ2-1, with D perhaps TRBD2 (5 bases). The germline V gene encodes CDR1 DFQATT and CDR2 SNEGSKA (reference sequence). Trimming took off 0 bases at V and 9 bases at J, with 15 bases between the two ends. There are 14 residues in the CDR3.

This clonotype was recorded a few times. CDR3 sequence reads: CATSANQNTEAFF. The DNA for the CDR3 is TGTGCCACCTCCGCAAACCAGAACACTGAAGCTTTCTTT. This sequence joins TRBV10-3 and TRBJ1-1; D is unclear. Per the germline V gene, CDR1 is ENHRY and CDR2 is SYGVKD. Trimming stripped 10 bases from V and 1 base from J, with 13 bases between. The CDR3 totals 13 residues.

This chain joins TRBV5-6 and TRBJ2-7; no firm D call. The germline gives CDR1 SGHDT, CDR2 YYEEEE. The CDR3 covers 14 residues. The CDR3 DNA follows: TGTGCCAGCAGCCGCCCTCACGACTCCCACGAGCAGTACGTC. Translating gives CASSRPHDSHEQYV.

This clonotype was recorded many times. The rearrangement links TRBV5-1 to TRBJ2-5; 7 bases are shared with TRBD2. The germline V gene has CDR1 SGHRS and CDR2 YFSETQ. V lost 1 base, J lost 0 bases, and 3 bases stayed unmatched. The CDR3 is made up of 15 amino acids. The CDR3 spells CASSLSSGNQETQYF. The DNA of the CDR3 is TGCGCCAGCAGCTTGTCTAGCGGTAACCAAGAGACCCAGTACTTC.

V gene TRBV23-1 combines with J gene TRBJ2-1, with D perhaps TRBD1 (5 bases). TRBV23-1 is an open reading frame whose function is uncertain. The V gene lost 9 bases and the J gene lost 7 bases, with 19 bases spanning the gap. CDR3 length: 14 residues. In nucleotides, the CDR3 is TGCGCCAGACCAACAGGTTTAGAATGGAATGAGCAGTTCTTC. It specifies CARPTGLEWNEQFF.

This clonotype was observed a handful of times. The chain recombines TRBV28 with TRBJ1-1; D is uncertain. CDR1 MDHEN and CDR2 SYDVKM come from the germline V gene. CDR3 size: 16 residues. V was trimmed by 3 bases and J by 0 bases, leaving 14 bases between them. CDR3: CASSLVLAAMNTEAFF. For the CDR3, the DNA is TGTGCCAGCAGTTTGGTCCTCGCAGCCATGAACACTGAAGCTTTCTTT.

This sequence joins TRBV7-2 and TRBJ2-4; D may correspond to TRBD1 or TRBD2 (5 bases each). The CDR3 sequence is 15 residues long. Trimming shortened V by 1 base and J by 6 bases, and 13 bases separated the two germline ends. CDR1 SGHTA and CDR2 FQGNSA come from the germline V gene. CDR3 sequence (DNA): TGTGCCAGCAGCTTAGGTGCAGGGAGTCTAAACATTCAGTACTTC. Protein product: CASSLGAGSLNIQYF.

This chain uses TRBV6-1 with TRBJ2-5; 7 bases fit TRBD2. The CDR3 loop spans 15 amino acids. J lost 5 bases, V lost 6 bases, and 12 bases had no gene match. Germline V gives CDR1 MNHNS, CDR2 SASEGT. CDR3 amino acids: CASRRGGGRGETQYF. The CDR3 nucleotides are TGTGCCAGCAGGCGGGGCGGGGGTCGGGGGGAGACCCAGTACTTC.

The chain recombines TRBV10-3 with TRBJ2-3; perhaps TRBD1 as D (5 bases). The CDR3 contains 14 residues. Trimming shortened V by 0 bases and J by 2 bases, and 6 bases separated the two germline ends. Germline CDR1 and CDR2: ENHRY and SYGVKD. CDR3 nucleotide sequence: TGTGCCATCAGTGAGTCAGGGGCCACAGATACGCAGTATTTT. This encodes CAISESGATDTQYF.